This T cell receptor (beta chain) was retrieved from a study of shared T cell receptors in the human thymus. Profiled with immunoSEQ multiplex PCR; TCRdb holds only in-frame clones, not every one. The sample has 640,000 or so clones; 70% to 90% are singletons. V shed 6 bases, J shed 8 bases, and the junction held 10 bases outside the gene matches. Germline V CDR1 and CDR2: LNHDA, SQIVND (reference sequence). The CDR3 extends over 16 amino acids. These same data were also listed under a study on human thymus T cells. That source notes: Thymic samples were excised during corrective heart operations. Seemingly biased V and J gene usage marked thymic and blood repertoires. Unrelated people showed highly overlapping thymic repertoires, related research reported.

The sample consisted of thymocytes. The receptor's source is a boy less than two years old with a congenital heart defect. V and J are TRBV19 and TRBJ2-1, with 13 nucleotides matching TRBD2. CDR3 DNA sequence: TGTGCCAGTAGGGGACGGGGACTAGCGGGGCGAGATGAGCAGTTCTTC. Translated: CASRGRGLAGRDEQFF. The full variable domain, its missing parts supplied by reference TRBV19 and TRBJ2-1, is DGGITQSPKYLFRKEGQNVTLSCEQNLNHDAMYWYRQDPGQGLRLIYYSQIVNDFQKGDIAEGYSVSREKKESFPLTVTSAQKNPTAFYLCASRGRGLAGRDEQFFGPGTRLTVL.